This T cell receptor beta chain was obtained from a study of Ad26.COV2.S vaccination and SARS-CoV-2 variants. The CDR3 totals 14 residues. V was trimmed by 1 base and J by 3 bases, leaving 6 bases between them. Germline values: CDR1 SEHNR, CDR2 FQNEAQ (reference sequence). Treatment here: approximately 18 received Ad26.COV2.S at low or high dose, single or two shots; roughly five received placebo; per-sample allocation not given. Samples came from day 63 after the first vaccine or placebo injection. It was Wuhan-strain SARS-CoV-2 spike that the Ad26 vaccine vector expressed. The data were produced by immunoSEQ multiplex PCR, yet TCRdb's version contains in-frame clones alone and is incomplete. In the table there are fewer than 500,000 clones, 75% to 95% of which are singletons.

The sample was peripheral blood, taken in a trial of Ad26.COV2.S vaccine versus placebo. This rearrangement joins TRBV7-9 to TRBJ2-2; D is ambiguous. The source is a person between 18 and 60 years old who received the Ad26.COV2.S COVID-19 vaccine or a placebo. CDR3 amino acids: CASSLDGYTGELFF. The CDR3 nucleotides read TGTGCCAGCAGCTTAGATGGCTACACCGGGGAGCTGTTTTTT.